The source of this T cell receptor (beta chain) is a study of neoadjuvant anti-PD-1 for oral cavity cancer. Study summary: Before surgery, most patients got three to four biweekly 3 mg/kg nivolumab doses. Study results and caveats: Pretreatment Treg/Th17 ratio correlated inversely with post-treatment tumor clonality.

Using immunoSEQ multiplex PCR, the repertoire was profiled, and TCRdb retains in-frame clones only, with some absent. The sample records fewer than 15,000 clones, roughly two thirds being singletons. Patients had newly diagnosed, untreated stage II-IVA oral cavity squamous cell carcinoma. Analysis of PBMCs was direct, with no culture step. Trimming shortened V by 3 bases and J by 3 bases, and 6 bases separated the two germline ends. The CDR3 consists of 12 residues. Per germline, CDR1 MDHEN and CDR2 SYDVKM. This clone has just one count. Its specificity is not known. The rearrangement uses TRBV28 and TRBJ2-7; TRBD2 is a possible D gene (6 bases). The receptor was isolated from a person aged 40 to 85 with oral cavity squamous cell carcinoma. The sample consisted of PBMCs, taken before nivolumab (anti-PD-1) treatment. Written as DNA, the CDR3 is TGTGCCAGCAGTTTGGAGGGCTACGAGCAGTACTTC. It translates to CASSLEGYEQYF.